This T cell receptor beta chain was obtained from a study of identical twins. The V gene lost 4 bases and the J gene lost 4 bases, with 8 bases spanning the gap. CDR3 length: 12 residues. Germline V gives CDR1 SGHRS, CDR2 YFSETQ. Study conclusions and caveats: Excess low generation probability was seen in twin-shared out-of-frame alpha sequences. Abundant beta clonotypes from cord blood had fewer insertions, unlike memory repertoires, which showed none.

TCRdb redid the calling of the 5' RACE reads with MiXCR, one entry per CDR3 protein. The table records a few hundred thousand distinct CDR3 sequences, approximately 17% of them present only once. At least ten counts were recorded for this clonotype. As yet, its antigen is unknown. What was sequenced was naive T cells sorted from blood. This clonotype was obtained from a man between 45 and 60 years old in good health. This sequence joins TRBV5-1 and TRBJ1-1, with D possibly being TRBD1 (6 bases). The DNA of the CDR3 is TGCGCCAGCAGCGTGGACAGCACTGAAGCTTTCTTT. This sequence encodes CASSVDSTEAFF. Full variable domain (remainder filled in from reference TRBV5-1 and TRBJ1-1): KAGVTQTPRYLIKTRGQQVTLSCSPISGHRSVSWYQQTPGQGLQFLFEYFSETQRNKGNFPGRFSGRQFSNSRSEMNVSTLELGDSALYLCASSVDSTEAFFGQGTRLTVV.